This T cell receptor (beta chain) was captured by sequencing in a study of blood T cell repertoires in COVID-19. Sequenced by immunoSEQ multiplex PCR; TCRdb stores in-frame clones only, minus some. This table has under 130,000 clones, about 90% appearing once. This CDR3 is built from 16 residues. The V segment lost 6 bases and the J segment 2 bases; nucleotides outside the gene matches: 11. CDR1 is MDHEN, CDR2 SYDVKM, per germline. Source material: peripheral blood. This clonotype originated in a human donor in a cohort sampled during active COVID-19. The chain recombines TRBV28 with TRBJ1-2, with 8 bases aligning to TRBD1. CDR3 sequence (DNA): TGTGCCAGCAGAACCAGGGGGCAGAGTTGGAACTATGGCTACACCTTC. Translated, it gives CASRTRGQSWNYGYTF.